These 15 T cell receptor beta chains were sequenced from one sample in a study of vaccination effects on CD4 cells after COVID-19. The table came from immunoSEQ multiplex PCR; TCRdb's copy has only in-frame clones and leaves some out. The sample yields 70,000 to 75,000 clones, 70% to 80% seen once. CD4+ T cells were isolated after about eleven days of culture. No antigen is known for these receptors. The specimen was CD4+ T cells from PBMCs cultured without peptide, collected before COVID-19 vaccination. The receptor set was obtained from a human donor who received a COVID-19 vaccine.

There are a few counts of this clone. J is TRBJ1-6 and V is TRBV30; D remains unclear. The germline V gene encodes CDR1 GTSNPN and CDR2 SVGIG (reference sequence). Deletions cut 2 bases from V and 3 bases from J, with 5 bases between. This CDR3 has 13 amino acids. CDR3 sequence: CAWSLDYNSPLHF. DNA for the CDR3: TGTGCCTGGAGTCTGGACTATAATTCACCCCTCCACTTT.

This chain joins TRBV29-1 and TRBJ2-4; D call uncertain. The CDR3 contains 12 residues. V dropped 1 base and J dropped 12 bases, with 13 bases sitting between them. Germline V gene lookup returns CDR1 SQVTM and CDR2 ANQGSEA. The chain's CDR3 is CSVEVFVGDQYF. DNA for the CDR3: TGCAGCGTTGAAGTTTTCGTCGGTGATCAGTACTTC.

The chain combines TRBV18 with TRBJ2-1; 12 nucleotides agree with TRBD2. This CDR3 contains 18 residues. With 2 bases clipped from V and 3 bases from J, the junction kept 8 bases outside the gene matches. Germline assignment: CDR1 KGHSH and CDR2 LQKENI. In DNA form, the CDR3 reads TGTGCCAGCTCACCAAGAATGGCTAGCGGGGGGGTCTACAATGAGCAGTTCTTC. Translating it yields CASSPRMASGGVYNEQFF.

V is TRBV29-1 and J is TRBJ1-2; weak D call: TRBD1 (5 bases). This CDR3 region has 11 residues. The V gene's germline CDR1 is SQVTM and CDR2 ANQGSEA. V shed 4 bases and J shed 8 bases, with 11 bases lying between them. CDR3 DNA: TGCAGCGTTGTTTCCGAGGGGGGCTACACCTTC. Translating it yields CSVVSEGGYTF.

The chain couples TRBV25-1 to TRBJ2-5; D is unclear. The germline V and J ends were trimmed by 7 bases and 2 bases, with 5 bases remaining between them. Germline CDR1 MGHDK, CDR2 SYGVNS. This CDR3 is 11 amino acids long. The CDR3: CASNGQETQYF. As DNA, the CDR3 is TGTGCCAGCAACGGACAAGAGACCCAGTACTTC.

This chain's CDR3 is CSAGGQGVRGYGYTF. The CDR3 nucleotides are TGCAGCGCGGGGGGACAGGGTGTACGAGGCTATGGCTACACCTTC. The chain joins TRBV29-1 to TRBJ1-2; 9 positions match TRBD1. Germline CDR1 is SQVTM and CDR2 is ANQGSEA. The length of the CDR3 is 15 residues. The trim removed 7 bases at V and 4 bases at J, leaving 13 bases unmatched.

There are a few counts of this clone. The same CDR3 is also encoded by other DNA sequences in this sample. J is TRBJ2-3 and V is TRBV7-3, with TRBD2 matching 7 bases. CDR1 is SGHTA, CDR2 FQGTGA, per germline. This CDR3 is built from 15 residues. The J segment lost 1 base and the V segment lost 3 bases, leaving 4 bases of the junction unmatched. The CDR3 nucleotides read TGTGCCAGCAGCTTGGGGCTAGCGGGCACAGATACGCAGTATTTT. It yields the protein CASSLGLAGTDTQYF.

The V gene is TRBV2, the J gene TRBJ2-1; D is unresolved. The V gene's germline CDR1 is SNHLY and CDR2 FYNNEI. This CDR3 spans 13 amino acids. V dropped 6 bases and J dropped 0 bases, with 6 bases sitting between them. The CDR3 protein is CASRRSSYNEQFF. CDR3 sequence (DNA): TGTGCCAGCAGACGGAGCTCCTACAATGAGCAGTTCTTC. The full variable domain, in which reference TRBV2 and TRBJ2-1 provide the parts outside the CDR3, is EPEVTQTPSHQVTQMGQEVILRCVPISNHLYFYWYRQILGQKVEFLVSFYNNEISEKSEIFDDQFSVERPDGSNFTLKIRSTKLEDSAMYFCASRRSSYNEQFFGPGTRLTVL.

The sample holds a few counts of this clone. The genes are TRBV5-1 and TRBJ1-2; tentative D call: TRBD1 (6 bases). The ends were cut back, 3 bases at V and 8 bases at J, with 17 bases in the middle. Germline CDR1 is SGHRS and CDR2 is YFSETQ. This CDR3 region has 14 residues. CDR3: CASSWSGGQRGYTF. CDR3 coding DNA: TGCGCCAGCAGCTGGAGTGGGGGGCAGAGAGGCTACACCTTC.

The chain couples TRBV9 to TRBJ2-7; no clear D gene. The germline CDR1 and CDR2 sequences are SGDLS and YYNGEE. The CDR3 length is 10 residues. The V end was cut by 7 bases, the J end by 2 bases, with 4 bases between. CDR3 residues: CASLTYEQYV. In DNA, the CDR3 is TGTGCCAGCTTAACCTACGAGCAGTACGTC.

The chain couples TRBV5-6 to TRBJ1-3; D gene unclear. The CDR3 runs to 13 residues. V was shortened by 0 bases and J by 8 bases, with 9 bases between the two germline ends. Germline CDR1 and CDR2: SGHDT and YYEEEE. CDR3 in DNA: TGTGCCAGCAGCTTGGAACTGAAGGACACCATATATTTT. Its translation is CASSLELKDTIYF.

This chain uses TRBV7-2 with TRBJ2-1, with TRBD2 identical over 7 bases. Germline values: CDR1 SGHTA, CDR2 FQGNSA. V dropped 3 bases and J dropped 12; count of bases not matched to a gene: 14. The CDR3 has 15 residues. The CDR3 is CASSFRGGVNDRQFF. The CDR3 region has the DNA TGTGCCAGCAGCTTCCGGGGAGGGGTCAATGATAGGCAGTTCTTC.

This clone showed up just once. The J gene is TRBJ1-3, the V gene TRBV5-1, with D possibly TRBD1 on 5 matching bases. This CDR3 has 16 amino acids. Trimming stripped 1 base from V and 2 bases from J, with 13 bases between. Germline V lookup: CDR1 SGHRS, CDR2 YFSETQ. CDR3 amino acids: CASSLNWGTPGNTIYF. The CDR3 bases are TGCGCCAGCAGCTTGAACTGGGGGACTCCTGGAAACACCATATATTTT.

The chain carries TRBV19 and TRBJ1-5; the D gene is possibly TRBD1 (5 bases). This CDR3 has 13 residues. V was pared by 4 bases and J by 7 bases, with 11 bases between. Germline lookup yields CDR1 LNHDA and CDR2 SQIVND (reference sequence). DNA for the CDR3: TGTGCCAGTAGTACGCAGGGTTTACAGCCCCAGCATTTT. Translation: CASSTQGLQPQHF.

The V call is TRBV3-1 (or the pseudogene TRBV3-2), the J call TRBJ2-3; TRBD1 might be the D (6 bases). CDR3 length equals 15 residues. V was shortened by 4 bases and J by 6 bases, with 17 bases between the two germline ends. Germline V CDR1 and CDR2: LGHDT, YNNKEL (reference sequence). CDR3 nucleotide sequence: TGTGCCAGCAGCCGCCCAGGGGCGGTCTGGGATACGCAGTATTTT. Translated, it gives CASSRPGAVWDTQYF.